These T cell receptor beta chains were read from a single sample in a study of cytomegalovirus exposure and HLA in healthy donors. The table came from immunoSEQ multiplex PCR; TCRdb's copy has only in-frame clones and leaves some out. The sample has around 150,000 clones; roughly nine tenths are singletons. The material sequenced was PBMCs. The receptors were gathered from a man aged 18 to 29 in good health and CMV-seropositive. CDR3s include the opening cysteine and the closing phenylalanine or tryptophan. The order of the fields is D gene, clone size, J gene, V gene, CDR3 DNA, CDR3 protein. D genes are given only for firm matches. Not all rows give a size; the values are once, few, many and, for expanded clones, a class.

d_gene: TRBD2; abundance: .; j_gene: TRBJ2-3; v_gene: TRBV28; CDR3nt: TGTGCCAGCCTCGGGGGGACTAGCGGGAGAACGGCGCAGTATTTT; CDR3aa: CASLGGTSGRTAQYF
d_gene: TRBD2; abundance: .; j_gene: TRBJ2-1; v_gene: TRBV30; CDR3nt: TGTGCCTGGAGTTTAGCGGGAGGGCTTAACAATGAGCAGTTCTTC; CDR3aa: CAWSLAGGLNNEQFF
d_gene: TRBD2; abundance: .; j_gene: TRBJ2-7; v_gene: TRBV2; CDR3nt: TGTGCCAGCAGGGTGGGACTAGCGGGAGTTTTGTTGGCCTACGAGCAGTACTTC; CDR3aa: CASRVGLAGVLLAYEQYF
d_gene: TRBD1; abundance: .; j_gene: TRBJ2-5; v_gene: TRBV5-4; CDR3nt: TGTGCCAGCTCGGGTGGACGGGACAGGGTAGGGGGAGAGACCCAGTACTTC; CDR3aa: CASSGGRDRVGGETQYF
d_gene: .; abundance: .; j_gene: TRBJ2-2; v_gene: TRBV7-3; CDR3nt: TGTGCCAGCCGACCGGGAATCACCGGGGAGCTGTTTTTT; CDR3aa: CASRPGITGELFF
d_gene: TRBD1; abundance: .; j_gene: TRBJ1-2; v_gene: TRBV27; CDR3nt: TGTGCCAGCAGTTTATCGATCGGACAGGGTAATAATGGCTACACCTTC; CDR3aa: CASSLSIGQGNNGYTF
d_gene: .; abundance: .; j_gene: TRBJ2-7; v_gene: TRBV11-2; CDR3nt: TGTGCCAGCAGCTTAGATCAGATCTACGAGCAGTACTTC; CDR3aa: CASSLDQIYEQYF
d_gene: TRBD2; abundance: .; j_gene: TRBJ2-7; v_gene: TRBV4-2; CDR3nt: TGTGCCAGCAGCCAAGCCCGCAGGACTAGCGGGAGTATCTCCTACGAGCAGTACTTC; CDR3aa: CASSQARRTSGSISYEQYF
d_gene: TRBD1; abundance: .; j_gene: TRBJ2-1; v_gene: TRBV2; CDR3nt: TGTGCCAGCAGAATTGGACAGGGGGTCAATGAGCAGTTCTTC; CDR3aa: CASRIGQGVNEQFF
d_gene: TRBD1; abundance: .; j_gene: TRBJ2-1; v_gene: TRBV18; CDR3nt: TGTGCCAGCTCACCCCCGGGACAGGCCCACAATGAGCAGTTCTTC; CDR3aa: CASSPPGQAHNEQFF
d_gene: .; abundance: few; j_gene: TRBJ1-1; v_gene: TRBV7-3; CDR3nt: TGTGCCAGCAGCTTTGCCTCGGGCACTGAAGCTTTCTTT; CDR3aa: CASSFASGTEAFF
d_gene: TRBD1; abundance: .; j_gene: TRBJ1-2; v_gene: TRBV19; CDR3nt: TGTGCCAGTAGTCCGACACAGGGGGCTTTCGATGGCTACACCTTC; CDR3aa: CASSPTQGAFDGYTF
d_gene: .; abundance: .; j_gene: TRBJ2-3; v_gene: TRBV4-1; CDR3nt: TGCGCCAGCAGCCAAAACCGCTGGGGACTGAACACAGATACGCAGTATTTT; CDR3aa: CASSQNRWGLNTDTQYF
d_gene: .; abundance: .; j_gene: TRBJ1-2; v_gene: TRBV9; CDR3nt: TGTGCCAGCAGCGTAGGGGCAGGCTATGGCTACACCTTC; CDR3aa: CASSVGAGYGYTF
d_gene: .; abundance: .; j_gene: TRBJ2-1; v_gene: TRBV5-1; CDR3nt: TGCGCCAGCAGCTTAACTGCCCTCTCCTACAATGAGCAGTTCTTC; CDR3aa: CASSLTALSYNEQFF
d_gene: .; abundance: .; j_gene: TRBJ2-7; v_gene: TRBV5-4; CDR3nt: TGTGCCGCGGGTGGTGGCAACGAGCAGTACTTC; CDR3aa: CAAGGGNEQYF
d_gene: .; abundance: .; j_gene: TRBJ2-7; v_gene: TRBV7-9; CDR3nt: TGTGCCAGCAGTCTTCGGTACTACGAGCAGTACTTC; CDR3aa: CASSLRYYEQYF
d_gene: TRBD2; abundance: .; j_gene: TRBJ2-5; v_gene: TRBV7-8; CDR3nt: TGTGCCAGCAGCTTAGGAATGAGCGGGAGTGGAGAGACCCAGTACTTC; CDR3aa: CASSLGMSGSGETQYF
d_gene: TRBD1; abundance: .; j_gene: TRBJ2-7; v_gene: TRBV28; CDR3nt: TGTGCCAGCAGTTTCAGGGACAGGGTCGACGAGCAGTACTTC; CDR3aa: CASSFRDRVDEQYF
d_gene: .; abundance: .; j_gene: TRBJ2-1; v_gene: TRBV6-5; CDR3nt: TGTGCCAGCAGTCAGGGTACTGGTCCTCCCGATGAGCAGTTCTTC; CDR3aa: CASSQGTGPPDEQFF